These 30 T cell receptor beta chains were sequenced from one sample in a study of blood T cell repertoires in COVID-19. TCRdb's copy holds only in-frame clones and misses some; the assay was immunoSEQ multiplex PCR. The sample carries around 200,000 clones, approximately 86% recorded once. The sequencing sample was made of PBMCs or T cells enriched from blood (not recorded which). These receptors were collected from a woman aged 25-40 years who had been exposed to COVID-19.

This rearrangement joins TRBV15 to TRBJ1-3; TRBD1 matches 7 bases. Germline CDR1 and CDR2: LNHNV and YYDKDF (reference sequence). The trim removed 4 bases at V and 4 bases at J, leaving 7 bases unmatched. This CDR3 region has 15 residues. CDR3 residues: CATSNDRAYGNTIYF. CDR3 nucleotides: TGTGCCACCAGCAACGACAGGGCGTACGGAAACACCATATATTTT.

The chain is built from TRBV11-1 and TRBJ1-2; TRBD1 matches 7 bases. The CDR3 loop spans 15 amino acids. The germline V gene has CDR1 SGHAT and CDR2 FQDESV (reference sequence). Germline trimming cut 4 bases from V and 0 bases from J; bases unmatched to any gene: 5. The CDR3 bases are TGTGCCAGCAGCTCACGGACAGGAGCTAACTATGGCTACACCTTC. Translating it yields CASSSRTGANYGYTF.

The rearrangement uses TRBV9 and TRBJ2-3; D is possibly TRBD1 (6 bases). Deletions cut 4 bases from V and 6 bases from J, with 18 bases between. Germline CDR1 reads SGDLS; CDR2 reads YYNGEE. The CDR3 has 15 amino acids. In nucleotides, the CDR3 is TGTGCCAGCAGCTTCGGGACAACCAACGTCGATACGCAGTATTTT. Translated: CASSFGTTNVDTQYF. The entire variable domain, with the rest obtained from reference TRBV9 and TRBJ2-3, is as follows: DSGVTQTPKHLITATGQRVTLRCSPRSGDLSVYWYQQSLDQGLQFLIQYYNGEERAKGNILERFSAQQFPDLHSELNLSSLELGDSALYFCASSFGTTNVDTQYFGPGTRLTVL.

This CDR3 reads CASSPGGNNSPLHF. The CDR3 DNA is TGTGCCAGCTCACCGGGAGGGAATAATTCACCCCTCCACTTT. The chain combines TRBV18 with TRBJ1-6, with D uncertain. The V gene lost 3 bases and the J gene lost 5 bases, with 8 bases spanning the gap. CDR3 length: 14 amino acids. Germline assignment: CDR1 KGHSH and CDR2 LQKENI.

The chain employs TRBV4-2 and TRBJ1-5; D is unresolved. Trimming took off 0 bases at V and 7 bases at J, with 19 bases between the two ends. The germline gives CDR1 LGHNA, CDR2 YNFKEQ. This CDR3 region has 17 residues. CDR3 loop: CASSQDSGKGQWQPQHF. CDR3 DNA sequence: TGTGCCAGCAGCCAAGATTCGGGGAAAGGGCAGTGGCAGCCCCAGCATTTT.

The rearrangement joins TRBV7-9 to TRBJ2-3, with D perhaps TRBD1 (5 bases). Germline CDR1 and CDR2: SEHNR and FQNEAQ (reference sequence). This CDR3 has 17 residues. The V end was cut by 5 bases, the J end by 6 bases, with 24 bases between. This chain's CDR3 is CASSRTVDTRLGDTQYF. DNA of the CDR3: TGTGCCAGCAGCCGGACGGTGGACACTCGACTTGGTGATACGCAGTATTTT. Using reference TRBV7-9 and TRBJ2-3 for the parts outside the CDR3, the full variable domain is DTGVSQNPRHKITKRGQNVTFRCDPISEHNRLYWYRQTLGQGPEFLTYFQNEAQLEKSRLLSDRFSAERPKGSFSTLEIQRTEQGDSAMYLCASSRTVDTRLGDTQYFGPGTRLTVL.

The gene calls are TRBV4-1 and TRBJ2-2, with 13 nucleotides matching TRBD2. The trim removed 5 bases at V and 4 bases at J, leaving 10 bases unmatched. This CDR3 has 18 amino acids. CDR1 is MGHRA and CDR2 is YSYEKL in the germline V gene. DNA of the CDR3: TGCGCCAGCAGCAGGGAACTAGCGGGGGGGCCGATCACCGGGGAGCTGTTTTTT. This translates into CASSRELAGGPITGELFF.

A few counts support this clone. The rearrangement links TRBV27 to TRBJ1-6; weak D call: TRBD1 (5 bases). The germline gives CDR1 MNHEY, CDR2 SMNVEV (reference sequence). This CDR3 is 15 amino acids long. Trimming took 2 bases from V and 9 from J, leaving 14 bases between them. CDR3 nucleotide sequence: TGTGCCAGCAGTTTAAGGGGAGGGTCTAGTTCACCCCTCCACTTT. Residues: CASSLRGGSSSPLHF.

This chain uses TRBV19 with TRBJ1-6, with no clear D. The CDR3 totals 14 residues. V was clipped by 6 bases and J by 6 bases, with 12 bases between them. Germline V gene sequence: CDR1 LNHDA, CDR2 SQIVND (reference sequence). The CDR3 coding sequence is TGTGCCAGTAGCAATCAGGTGACTAATTCACCCCTCCACTTT. Protein sequence: CASSNQVTNSPLHF. Full variable domain (missing parts from reference TRBV19 and TRBJ1-6): DGGITQSPKYLFRKEGQNVTLSCEQNLNHDAMYWYRQDPGQGLRLIYYSQIVNDFQKGDIAEGYSVSREKKESFPLTVTSAQKNPTAFYLCASSNQVTNSPLHFGNGTRLTVT.

This rearrangement joins TRBV5-6 to TRBJ1-4, with a tentative D call TRBD1 (6 bases). Germline CDR1 reads SGHDT; CDR2 reads YYEEEE. The CDR3 totals 15 residues. V dropped 4 bases and J dropped 0 bases, with 10 bases sitting between them. CDR3 region: CASSRDRTTNEKLFF. The CDR3, as DNA: TGTGCCAGCAGCCGAGACAGGACAACTAATGAAAAACTGTTTTTT.

This chain connects TRBV28 to TRBJ2-3; D is uncertain. The CDR3 extends over 16 amino acids. The V gene's germline CDR1 is MDHEN and CDR2 SYDVKM. V was cut by 2 bases and J by 0 bases, with 12 bases left in between. CDR3 amino acids: CASSLPPTSSTDTQYF. CDR3 DNA sequence: TGTGCCAGCAGTTTACCCCCCACAAGTAGCACAGATACGCAGTATTTT.

This clone appeared a single time. This chain links TRBV27 with TRBJ2-1, with a tentative D call TRBD2 (7 bases). The ends were cut back, 2 bases at V and 7 bases at J, with 18 bases in the middle. CDR1 is MNHEY and CDR2 is SMNVEV in the germline V gene (reference sequence). The CDR3 consists of 16 residues. CDR3 bases: TGTGCCAGCAGTTTACCCTCTGGGGGGGCAAGAAATGAGCAGTTCTTC. Amino acids: CASSLPSGGARNEQFF.

The rearrangement links TRBV18 to TRBJ2-3; D uncertain. CDR3 length: 11 amino acids. The germline V gene has CDR1 KGHSH and CDR2 LQKENI. The V and J ends lost 4 bases and 6 bases respectively, with 5 bases between them. The CDR3 here is CASSLADTQYF. CDR3 bases: TGTGCCAGCTCACTCGCGGATACGCAGTATTTT.

J is TRBJ1-6 and V is TRBV5-1; 8 nucleotides match TRBD1. Trimming removed 1 base from V and 5 bases from J; junction bases left unmatched: 2. In germline, CDR1 is SGHRS, CDR2 YFSETQ. This CDR3 is built from 15 residues. The CDR3 reads CASSLWTGHNSPLHF. DNA of the CDR3: TGCGCCAGCAGCTTGTGGACAGGGCATAATTCACCCCTCCACTTT.

The CDR3 nucleotides read TGTGCCAGCAGCTTGGAGGGGCTGGCGAACACCGGGGAGCTGTTTTTT. This gives the protein CASSLEGLANTGELFF. The chain combines TRBV5-6 with TRBJ2-2; possibly TRBD1 for D (5 bases). The germline V and J ends were trimmed by 0 bases and 0 bases, with 9 bases remaining between them. Germline V gene lookup returns CDR1 SGHDT and CDR2 YYEEEE. The CDR3 covers 16 residues.

The V and J genes are TRBV18 and TRBJ2-7; no clear D. The germline V and J ends were trimmed by 0 bases and 3 bases, with 6 bases remaining between them. From germline, CDR1 is KGHSH and CDR2 LQKENI. This CDR3 is 13 amino acids long. The CDR3 DNA reads TGTGCCAGCTCACCACCTAGCCTCTACGAGCAGTACTTC. It yields the protein CASSPPSLYEQYF.

The chain joins TRBV10-3 to TRBJ2-7, with 14 positions matching TRBD2. The germline CDR1 and CDR2 sequences are ENHRY and SYGVKD. J gave up 7 bases and V 7 bases, and 9 bases lay outside the gene matches. The CDR3 loop spans 15 amino acids. CDR3 sequence reads: CAINRLAGGLEEQYF. In nucleotides, the CDR3 is TGTGCCATCAACCGACTAGCGGGGGGGCTCGAGGAGCAGTACTTC.

The V gene is TRBV4-1, the J gene TRBJ1-5; D uncertain. Germline V gene lookup returns CDR1 MGHRA and CDR2 YSYEKL. The CDR3 length is 15 residues. V was clipped by 0 bases and J by 6 bases, with 12 bases between them. This chain's CDR3 is CASSQDLARGQPQHF. CDR3 nucleotide sequence: TGCGCCAGCAGCCAAGATCTTGCTCGAGGTCAGCCCCAGCATTTT.

The chain combines TRBV29-1 with TRBJ2-3; 7 nucleotides align to TRBD2. The CDR3 sequence is 12 residues long. Germline V gene data show CDR1 as SQVTM and CDR2 as ANQGSEA. Trimming removed 6 bases from V and 6 bases from J; junction bases left unmatched: 6. The CDR3: CSVERGGDTQYF. The DNA of the CDR3 is TGCAGCGTAGAGCGGGGCGGGGATACGCAGTATTTT.

The chain recombines TRBV29-1 with TRBJ1-5; D not resolved. The CDR3 is 12 residues long. Germline CDR1 and CDR2: SQVTM and ANQGSEA. The V end lost 4 bases, the J end lost 7 bases, and 11 bases lay between the germline ends. The CDR3 loop is CSVGWGGQPQHF. CDR3 nucleotides: TGCAGCGTTGGGTGGGGAGGGCAGCCCCAGCATTTT.

V usage is TRBV2 and J usage is TRBJ2-3; TRBD2 agrees at 10 bases. J gave up 1 base and V 6 bases, and 7 bases lay outside the gene matches. Germline CDR1 SNHLY, CDR2 FYNNEI. The CDR3 consists of 16 residues. The CDR3, as DNA: TGTGCCAGCAGCGGGAGCGGGGGGGCCCGCACAGATACGCAGTATTTT. Protein: CASSGSGGARTDTQYF.

Only one count was recorded for this clone. The chain is built from TRBV5-6 and TRBJ1-5, with D possibly being TRBD1 (6 bases). This CDR3 has 17 residues. V was pared by 1 base and J by 1 base, with 15 bases between. Germline CDR1 and CDR2: SGHDT and YYEEEE. For the CDR3, the DNA is TGTGCCAGCAGCTTGAGGGGACAATTTTTCAGCAATCAGCCCCAGCATTTT. Translation: CASSLRGQFFSNQPQHF.

The chain uses TRBV12-3 or TRBV12-4 and TRBJ2-7; 8 nucleotides match TRBD1. The CDR3 runs 12 residues. Unmatched junction bases numbered 4, after V lost 5 bases and J lost 7 bases. The CDR3 loop is CASSRTGLEQYF. The CDR3 bases are TGTGCCAGCAGTCGGACAGGGCTTGAGCAGTACTTC.

The chain uses TRBV7-6 and TRBJ2-7, with 10 bases matching TRBD1. This CDR3 has 14 residues. With 4 bases clipped from V and 5 bases from J, the junction kept 5 bases outside the gene matches. Per germline, CDR1 SGHVS and CDR2 FNYEAQ. The CDR3 DNA is TGTGCCAGCAGCTCGGGACAGGGGATCCACGAGCAGTACTTC. Translation gives CASSSGQGIHEQYF.

V gene TRBV28 combines with J gene TRBJ2-7, with 9 bases fitting TRBD1. Germline loops: CDR1 MDHEN, CDR2 SYDVKM. Germline trimming cut 2 bases from V and 2 bases from J; bases unmatched to any gene: 4. The CDR3 is made up of 15 amino acids. The CDR3 region has the DNA TGTGCCAGCAGTTTACTTGGACAGGGGCCCTACGAGCAGTACTTC. Residues: CASSLLGQGPYEQYF.

The chain has TRBV30 and TRBJ1-3; unclear D gene. This CDR3 has 15 amino acids. Trimming took 0 bases from V and 6 from J, leaving 15 bases between them. Germline V lookup: CDR1 GTSNPN, CDR2 SVGIG (reference sequence). CDR3 in DNA: TGTGCCTGGAGTGTAAGCTCGGGGTCGGTAAACACCATATATTTT. It is translated as CAWSVSSGSVNTIYF.

A word on this clone: This sample includes further DNA sequences coding for the same CDR3. The V call is TRBV5-6, the J call TRBJ1-2; TRBD1 agrees at 8 bases. Losses at the gene ends were 4 bases for V and 4 bases for J; bases not matched to a gene: 3. CDR1 and CDR2 from the germline V gene are SGHDT and YYEEEE. The CDR3 length is 13 residues. The CDR3 sequence: CASSVGTGYGYTF. CDR3 DNA: TGTGCCAGCAGCGTTGGGACAGGCTATGGCTACACCTTC.

This sequence joins TRBV15 and TRBJ1-3, with a tentative D call TRBD1 (5 bases). In germline, CDR1 is LNHNV, CDR2 YYDKDF (reference sequence). The CDR3 is 15 amino acids. Trimming removed 1 base from V and 0 bases from J, with 7 bases in between. The CDR3 sequence: CATSRGQGSGNTIYF. CDR3 coding DNA: TGTGCCACCAGCAGAGGCCAGGGCTCTGGAAACACCATATATTTT.

The CDR3 spells CASSESTVNYGYTF. The CDR3 DNA follows: TGTGCCAGCAGTGAATCGACAGTAAACTATGGCTACACCTTC. The chain employs TRBV2 and TRBJ1-2; D possibly corresponds to TRBD1 (5 bases). The germline CDR1 and CDR2 sequences are SNHLY and FYNNEI. Trimming removed 2 bases at V and 2 bases at J, with 9 bases between. This CDR3 has 14 amino acids.

The rearrangement joins TRBV24-1 to TRBJ1-3; weak D call: TRBD1 (6 bases). V was trimmed by 7 bases and J by 2 bases, leaving 14 bases between them. CDR1 and CDR2 from the germline V gene are KGHDR and SFDVKD. The CDR3 contains 15 residues. The CDR3 spells CATSSTGWAGNTIYF. The DNA of the CDR3 is TGTGCCACCAGCTCTACAGGGTGGGCTGGAAACACCATATATTTT.